This passage covers 23 T cell receptor beta chains from one sample sequenced in a study of Graves' ophthalmopathy and Graves' hyperthyroidism. TCR beta CDR3 amplification used RNA transcripts. In the first round, RT-PCR was carried out with HTBI primers, and a multiplex PCR formed the second round. TCRdb reprocessed the multiplex PCR reads with MiXCR, giving one entry per CDR3 protein. The sample has almost 750,000 distinct CDR3 sequences; around 40% are singletons. The sample comprised peripheral blood. These receptors came from an adult man with Graves' ophthalmopathy.

Worth noting for this clonotype: The junction differs from germline at one of its ends, possibly a read error. The chain recombines TRBV7-2 with TRBJ2-5, with 10 positions matching TRBD2. The germline CDR1 and CDR2 sequences are SGHTA and FQGNSA. The CDR3 consists of 16 residues. The DNA for the CDR3 is TGTGCCAGCGGCTTAGCAGGACTAGCGGACCAAGAGACCCAGTACTTC. Amino acids: CASGLAGLADQETQYF.

This clonotype was observed a handful of times. This chain connects TRBV5-1 to TRBJ1-4; 7 positions match TRBD1. CDR3 length equals 17 residues. V lost 0 bases to trimming and J lost 3 bases; unmatched junction nucleotides: 8. Germline CDR1 is SGHRS and CDR2 is YFSETQ. The CDR3 sequence is CASSLAEWTGPNEKLFF. As DNA, the CDR3 is TGCGCCAGCAGCTTGGCCGAATGGACAGGCCCTAATGAAAAACTGTTTTTT.

This clonotype has a handful of counts. The rearrangement links TRBV15 to TRBJ1-6; 8 nucleotides align to TRBD1. Germline assignment: CDR1 LNHNV and CDR2 YYDKDF (reference sequence). J gave up 10 bases and V 1 base, and 3 bases lay outside the gene matches. The CDR3 is made up of 14 amino acids. Here the CDR3 reads CATSRGTGRSPLHF. CDR3 nucleotides: TGTGCCACCAGCAGAGGGACAGGGAGGTCACCCCTCCACTTT. Together with reference TRBV15 and TRBJ1-6, the CDR3 gives the full variable domain: DAMVIQNPRYQVTQFGKPVTLSCSQTLNHNVMYWYQQKSSQAPKLLFHYYDKDFNNEADTPDNFQSRRPNTSFCFLDIRSPGLGDTAMYLCATSRGTGRSPLHFGNGTRLTVT.

This clonotype was detected a few times. The chain combines TRBV15 with TRBJ1-1; D unclear. The CDR3 consists of 15 residues. Germline V gives CDR1 LNHNV, CDR2 YYDKDF (reference sequence). Trimming removed 10 bases at V and 0 bases at J, with 18 bases between. CDR3 DNA: TGTGCCAGCGCTGGGCCACACCCCATGAACACTGAAGCTTTCTTT. Protein sequence: CASAGPHPMNTEAFF.

The CDR3 DNA sequence: TGTGCCAGCAGCCCGGGACTGATTAATGAAAAACTGTTTTTT. Amino acids: CASSPGLINEKLFF. The rearrangement joins TRBV7-9 to TRBJ1-4, with D perhaps TRBD1 (5 bases). The CDR3 extends over 14 amino acids. CDR1 SEHNR and CDR2 FQNEAQ come from the germline V gene (reference sequence). V lost 5 bases to trimming and J lost 4 bases, with 11 bases between them.

This clonotype has at least ten counts. Compared with germline, one end of the junction differs, possibly owing to a read error. This chain connects TRBV7-7 to TRBJ2-5; 7 bases align to TRBD1. Looked up from germline, CDR1 is SSHAT and CDR2 is FNYEAQ (reference sequence). The CDR3 extends over 15 amino acids. The CDR3: CASSYLTGYQETQYF. The DNA of the CDR3 is TGTGCTAGCAGCTACCTGACAGGGTACCAAGAGACCCAGTACTTC.

The chain carries TRBV19 and TRBJ1-2, with 8 bases fitting TRBD1. CDR1 is LNHDA, CDR2 SQIVND, per germline (reference sequence). The CDR3 spans 13 residues. The J segment lost 3 bases and the V segment lost 5 bases, leaving 2 bases of the junction unmatched. Here the CDR3 reads CASSWGQDYGYTF. In nucleotides, the CDR3 is TGTGCCAGTAGTTGGGGACAGGACTATGGCTACACCTTC.

This clonotype was counted only a few times. The gene calls are TRBV20-1 and TRBJ1-6; D not certain. The ends were cut back, 0 bases at V and 0 bases at J, with 12 bases in the middle. This CDR3 spans 17 amino acids. From germline, CDR1 is DFQATT and CDR2 SNEGSKA (reference sequence). The chain's CDR3 is CSARDRQALSYNSPLHF. CDR3 bases: TGCAGTGCTAGAGATCGCCAGGCCCTCTCCTATAATTCACCCCTCCACTTT.

This chain uses TRBV5-1 with TRBJ2-7; TRBD2 matches 7 bases. Per germline, CDR1 SGHRS and CDR2 YFSETQ. The CDR3 spans 16 residues. V shed 3 bases and J 1 base; nucleotides not matched to a gene: 10. CDR3 sequence: CASSSNRDYPSYEQYF. CDR3 DNA sequence: TGCGCCAGCAGCTCGAATAGGGACTACCCTTCCTACGAGCAGTACTTC.

In its sample, this clonotype was seen a few times. The rearrangement uses TRBV24-1 and TRBJ2-5, with a tentative D call TRBD1 (8 bases). Trimming took 0 bases from V and 5 from J, leaving 21 bases between them. CDR3 length: 18 residues. The germline gives CDR1 KGHDR, CDR2 SFDVKD. In DNA, the CDR3 is TGTGCCACCAGTGATTTGCCGAGCGGAGACAGGGGAGGGGAGACCCAGTACTTC. Translating gives CATSDLPSGDRGGETQYF.

This chain joins TRBV27 and TRBJ2-7; maybe TRBD2 (6 bases). The germline V and J ends were trimmed by 6 bases and 5 bases, with 14 bases remaining between them. Germline V gene lookup returns CDR1 MNHEY and CDR2 SMNVEV (reference sequence). The CDR3 runs 13 residues. CDR3 amino acids: CASSRMGGNEQYF. CDR3 DNA sequence: TGTGCCAGCAGCAGGATGGGAGGTAACGAGCAGTACTTC.

This clonotype came up a few times. CDR3 sequence: CASSKEVEQYF. As DNA, the CDR3 is TGTGCCAGCAGCAAGGAAGTCGAGCAGTACTTC. The rearrangement links TRBV7-9 to TRBJ2-7, with D uncertain. CDR1 is SEHNR and CDR2 is FQNEAQ in the germline V gene (reference sequence). This CDR3 contains 11 residues. V gave up 5 bases and J gave up 6 bases, with 8 bases separating them.

This clonotype was seen many times. The V and J genes are TRBV10-3 and TRBJ1-2; 8 positions match TRBD1. Germline-derived CDR1 and CDR2 are ENHRY and SYGVKD. This CDR3 has 14 residues. With 6 bases clipped from V and 4 bases from J, the junction kept 7 bases outside the gene matches. The CDR3 coding sequence is TGTGCCATCAGAGAACAGGGGGAGGTCTATGGCTACACCTTC. Translated, it gives CAIREQGEVYGYTF.

This chain joins TRBV20-1 and TRBJ1-2; a possible D gene is TRBD1 (6 bases). From germline, CDR1 is DFQATT and CDR2 SNEGSKA (reference sequence). The germline V and J ends were trimmed by 3 bases and 7 bases, with 12 bases remaining between them. This CDR3 is built from 12 residues. The CDR3 spells CSARAGEGGYTF. DNA for the CDR3: TGCAGTGCTAGGGCAGGGGAAGGTGGCTACACCTTC.

This clonotype has at least ten counts. The chain is built from TRBV7-9 and TRBJ2-7; D is unclear. Germline V gene lookup returns CDR1 SEHNR and CDR2 FQNEAQ (reference sequence). The CDR3 sequence is 14 residues long. V was clipped by 7 bases and J by 5 bases, with 18 bases between them. The CDR3 nucleotides are TGTGCCAGCACCGACCTCGGCAGGATCCACGAGCAGTACTTC. Protein: CASTDLGRIHEQYF.

Only a few counts were recorded for this clonotype. The chain joins TRBV9 to TRBJ1-6, with a possible D match to TRBD1 (6 bases). V gave up 4 bases and J gave up 7 bases, with 15 bases separating them. This CDR3 region has 15 residues. Germline V gene data show CDR1 as SGDLS and CDR2 as YYNGEE. For the CDR3, the DNA is TGTGCCAGCAGCCCCCGGACAGCCTCAAATTCACCCCTCCACTTT. Its translation is CASSPRTASNSPLHF.

The CDR3 bases are TGTGCCAGCAGCTTGGGGAACAGGGTAGACTACGAGCAGTACTTC. Encoded protein: CASSLGNRVDYEQYF. The rearrangement joins TRBV7-9 to TRBJ2-7, with D tentatively TRBD1 (6 bases). V lost 3 bases to trimming and J lost 3 bases, with 15 bases between them. CDR1 SEHNR and CDR2 FQNEAQ come from the germline V gene (reference sequence). The CDR3 spans 15 residues.

The V and J genes are TRBV7-9 and TRBJ1-1; D gene ambiguous. Trimming removed 2 bases from V and 2 bases from J, with 12 bases in between. Looked up from germline, CDR1 is SEHNR and CDR2 is FQNEAQ (reference sequence). This CDR3 contains 15 residues. This chain's CDR3 is CASSLRSRPNTEAFF. As DNA, the CDR3 is TGTGCCAGCAGCTTACGGTCCAGGCCTAACACTGAAGCTTTCTTT.

The chain combines TRBV7-2 with TRBJ2-5, with D unclear. Trimming took 4 bases from V and 4 from J, leaving 13 bases between them. Germline lookup yields CDR1 SGHTA and CDR2 FQGNSA. This CDR3 spans 14 amino acids. In nucleotides, the CDR3 is TGTGCCAGCAGCTCCCCGGGTTGGGCAGAGACCCAGTACTTC. This gives the protein CASSSPGWAETQYF.

The table lists this clonotype with a few counts. The chain joins TRBV20-1 to TRBJ1-1; 9 nucleotides agree with TRBD1. Trimming at V came to 3 bases and at J to 1 base, leaving 6 bases not matched to a gene. Germline V lookup: CDR1 DFQATT, CDR2 SNEGSKA (reference sequence). CDR3 length: 15 residues. The CDR3 here is CSARGQGIKNTEAFF. The CDR3 DNA reads as TGCAGTGCTAGGGGACAGGGTATCAAGAACACTGAAGCTTTCTTT.

The rearrangement uses TRBV10-3 and TRBJ2-5; 14 nucleotides agree with TRBD2. Per the germline V gene, CDR1 is ENHRY and CDR2 is SYGVKD. There are 13 residues in the CDR3. With V trimmed by 10 bases and J by 8 bases, 6 bases remained unmatched. The DNA of the CDR3 is TGTGCCACGACGACTAGCGGGAGGGGAACCCAGTACTTC. Translation: CATTTSGRGTQYF.

This clonotype came up many times. This rearrangement joins TRBV7-9 to TRBJ2-6; 7 bases are a match to TRBD1. CDR1 is SEHNR, CDR2 FQNEAQ, per germline (reference sequence). With V trimmed by 9 bases and J by 2 bases, 4 bases remained unmatched. The CDR3 extends over 14 amino acids. CDR3 bases: TGTGCCAGACAGGGGAGCACTGGGGCCAACGTCCTGACTTTC. It specifies CARQGSTGANVLTF.

This clonotype has more than one count but fewer than ten. The CDR3 reads CASSLEPGTGELFF. The DNA of the CDR3 is TGCGCCAGCAGCTTGGAACCGGGGACCGGGGAGCTGTTTTTT. The chain has TRBV5-1 and TRBJ2-2, with a possible D match to TRBD2 (5 bases). The CDR3 contains 14 residues. The germline V gene has CDR1 SGHRS and CDR2 YFSETQ. The V end was cut by 0 bases, the J end by 5 bases, with 8 bases between.